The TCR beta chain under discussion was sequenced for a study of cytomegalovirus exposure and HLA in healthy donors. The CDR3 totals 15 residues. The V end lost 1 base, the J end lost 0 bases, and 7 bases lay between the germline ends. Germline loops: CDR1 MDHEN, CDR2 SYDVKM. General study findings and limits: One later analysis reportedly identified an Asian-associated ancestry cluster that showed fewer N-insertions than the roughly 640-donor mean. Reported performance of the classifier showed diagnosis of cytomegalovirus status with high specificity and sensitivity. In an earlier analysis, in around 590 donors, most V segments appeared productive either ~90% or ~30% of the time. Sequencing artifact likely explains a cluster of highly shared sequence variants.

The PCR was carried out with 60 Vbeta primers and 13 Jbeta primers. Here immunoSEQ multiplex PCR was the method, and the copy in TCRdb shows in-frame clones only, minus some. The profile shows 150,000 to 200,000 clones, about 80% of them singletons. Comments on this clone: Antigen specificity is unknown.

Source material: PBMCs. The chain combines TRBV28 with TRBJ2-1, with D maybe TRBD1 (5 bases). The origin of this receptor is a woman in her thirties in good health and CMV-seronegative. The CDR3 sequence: CASSLYTGSYNEQFF. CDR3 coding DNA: TGTGCCAGCAGTTTATATACAGGCTCCTACAATGAGCAGTTCTTC.